The clone carrying this TCR beta chain was seen only a few times. What it binds is not known. Time point denoted: newly diagnosed GD, antithyroid drugs for less than 3 months. Extracted PBMC RNA gave rise to the TCR library. Trimming cost V 7 bases and J 2 bases; bases outside gene matches: 19. Germline CDR1 reads SGDLS; CDR2 reads YYNGEE. CDR3 length: 18 residues. These data originate in a study of regulatory T cells in long-lasting Graves disease. Notes on the study in general: The work looked only at peripheral blood and did not look at thyroid tissue.

Construction of TCR beta libraries relied on iRepertoire HTBI primers and on Arm-PCR targeting CDR3 regions. Via MiXCR, TCRdb re-called the multiplex PCR reads, giving one row per CDR3 protein. The profile covers roughly 610,000 distinct CDR3 sequences, with about 15% appearing a single time and 12% taken by the ten largest. The sample also formed part of further work on T cells in Graves' hyperthyroidism and ophthalmopathy. That work states: On the basis of clinical symptoms, serum thyroxine and TRAb, thyroid ultrasound and orbital computed tomography, diagnoses were made. Initially, a first-round RT-PCR of the TCR CDR3 employed the HTBI primer set.

The sample in question was peripheral blood mononuclear cells (PBMCs), obtained at new diagnosis, from a patient treated with antithyroid drugs. This clonotype originated in a man aged 18 to 30 with Graves disease. V and J are TRBV9 and TRBJ2-3; TRBD2 aligns across 7 bases. CDR3 nucleotides: TGTGCCAGCGGCGGCTCTGGGATGAGCGGGATCCCCACAGATACGCAGTATTTT. This sequence encodes CASGGSGMSGIPTDTQYF.